The T cell receptor beta chain under discussion was sequenced for a study of hypomethylating agent response in myelodysplastic syndrome. Germline CDR1 and CDR2: LNHDA and SQIVND (reference sequence). V lost 1 base, J lost 7 bases, and 14 bases lay in between. There are 14 residues in the CDR3. Clones were sequenced by immunoSEQ multiplex PCR, and TCRdb holds only the in-frame ones, with some missing. The sample shows about 5,700 clones, 75% to 90% of them seen only once. The sample in question was bone marrow, obtained before or after starting hypomethylating agent treatment for myelodysplastic syndrome (not recorded which). This chain connects TRBV19 to TRBJ2-7; a possible D gene is TRBD2 (6 bases). The receptor was derived from a human donor with myelodysplastic syndrome. CDR3 nucleotides: TGTGCCAGTAGTATAGGTCGAGAGGAGGGAGAGCAGTACTTC. Encoded protein: CASSIGREEGEQYF.